The 32 T cell receptor beta chains below were found in one sample sequenced in a study of T cell responses to AZD1222 COVID-19 vaccine. Clones were read by immunoSEQ multiplex PCR, and TCRdb kept only the in-frame ones, dropping some. The data show 150,000 to 200,000 clones, 85% to 90% seen once. The source material was peripheral blood, sampled on day 0 of AZD1222 vaccination. All receptors come from an adult in good health.

The rearrangement uses TRBV27 and TRBJ2-5; D is possibly TRBD2 (6 bases). The CDR3 runs to 12 residues. V lost 6 bases, J lost 8 bases, and 13 bases lay in between. Germline CDR1 reads MNHEY; CDR2 reads SMNVEV (reference sequence). The CDR3 nucleotides are TGTGCCAGCAGCAAGCCCGGGGGAACCCAGTACTTC. Its translation is CASSKPGGTQYF.

This clone was found a few times. The V and J genes are TRBV5-4 and TRBJ2-7; 8 nucleotides line up with TRBD1. V lost 4 bases to trimming and J lost 1 base; unmatched junction nucleotides: 4. The CDR3 has 14 residues. Germline lookup yields CDR1 SGHNT and CDR2 YYREEE (reference sequence). In DNA form, the CDR3 reads TGTGCCAGCAGCGTTGGGACAGGTTCCTACGAGCAGTACGTC. Its protein product is CASSVGTGSYEQYV.

Worth noting for this clone: Compared with germline, one end of the junction differs, possibly owing to a read error. This chain links TRBV6-6 with TRBJ1-5; 8 bases are a match to TRBD1. This CDR3 contains 16 residues. The germline V gene has CDR1 MNHNY and CDR2 SVGAGI (reference sequence). The CDR3 loop is CACSTQGAASNQPQHF. The CDR3 region has the DNA TGTGCCTGCAGCACCCAGGGGGCAGCGAGCAATCAGCCCCAGCATTTT.

V gene TRBV27 combines with J gene TRBJ2-6; TRBD2 is a possible D gene (6 bases). Trimming shortened V by 8 bases and J by 0 bases, and 11 bases separated the two germline ends. Germline loops: CDR1 MNHEY, CDR2 SMNVEV (reference sequence). The CDR3 totals 15 residues. DNA for the CDR3: TGTGCCAGCCGGGACTTCAGCTCTGGGGCCAACGTCCTGACTTTC. This gives the protein CASRDFSSGANVLTF.

The gene calls are TRBV6-5 and TRBJ2-7; 9 nucleotides align to TRBD1. Germline CDR1 reads MNHEY; CDR2 reads SVGAGI. J lost 4 bases, V lost 6 bases, and 4 bases had no gene match. This CDR3 region has 13 residues. CDR3 nucleotide sequence: TGTGCCAGCAGAAAACAGGGGGCTTACGAGCAGTACTTC. As protein: CASRKQGAYEQYF.

Details on this clone: At one of its ends the junction is not consistent with the germline gene, which may arise from a read error. V is TRBV29-1 and J is TRBJ1-2; TRBD1 agrees at 11 bases. Germline values: CDR1 SQVTM, CDR2 ANQGSEA. This CDR3 region has 16 residues. The DNA for the CDR3 is TGCAGCGTCGAAGGGGTAGGGACAGGGGGATCTAGTGGCTACACCTTC. Amino acids: CSVEGVGTGGSSGYTF.

This clone was recorded only once. The V and J genes are TRBV2 and TRBJ1-2, with D possibly being TRBD1 (5 bases). This CDR3 region has 15 residues. Germline CDR1 SNHLY, CDR2 FYNNEI. The V end lost 6 bases, the J end lost 7 bases, and 21 bases lay between the germline ends. CDR3 region: CASRPSLGAVGGYTF. DNA for the CDR3: TGTGCCAGCAGACCCTCTTTAGGGGCAGTGGGTGGCTACACCTTC.

The chain couples TRBV5-1 to TRBJ2-7, with TRBD2 matching 13 bases. The V gene end was trimmed by 2 bases and the J gene end by 2 bases; junction bases not matched to a gene: 1. The CDR3 runs to 15 residues. Germline V gene lookup returns CDR1 SGHRS and CDR2 YFSETQ. The CDR3 loop reads CASSLTSGRAYEQYF. CDR3 coding DNA: TGCGCCAGCAGCTTAACTAGCGGGAGGGCCTACGAGCAGTACTTC.

The chain has TRBV5-4 and TRBJ2-3, with 13 bases that match TRBD2. There are 19 residues in the CDR3. V lost 1 base to trimming and J lost 0 bases; unmatched junction nucleotides: 8. Germline V gene sequence: CDR1 SGHNT, CDR2 YYREEE (reference sequence). In nucleotides, the CDR3 is TGTGCCAGCAGCTTGTTCCGGGGACTAGCGGGACTAAGCACAGATACGCAGTATTTT. It specifies CASSLFRGLAGLSTDTQYF.

The rearrangement links TRBV7-9 to TRBJ2-3, with TRBD2 matching over 12 bases. The J segment lost 5 bases and the V segment lost 4 bases, leaving 7 bases of the junction unmatched. CDR1 and CDR2 (germline): SEHNR, FQNEAQ (reference sequence). This CDR3 comprises 16 residues. The CDR3 DNA follows: TGTGCCAGCAGCTCAAGACTAGCGGGAGCGGTAGATACGCAGTATTTT. It translates to CASSSRLAGAVDTQYF.

J is TRBJ2-1 and V is TRBV18; D is undetermined. Trimming removed 4 bases from V and 0 bases from J, with 10 bases in between. There are 15 residues in the CDR3. Germline V gene data show CDR1 as KGHSH and CDR2 as LQKENI. CDR3: CASSLTQTSYNEQFF. In DNA, the CDR3 is TGTGCCAGCTCACTGACACAAACCTCCTACAATGAGCAGTTCTTC.

The CDR3 bases are TGTGCCAGCAGCTCTTCGACAGGGAGGGTATGGAACACTGAAGCTTTCTTT. Amino acids: CASSSSTGRVWNTEAFF. This rearrangement joins TRBV5-8 to TRBJ1-1, with 7 bases identical to TRBD1. J lost 1 base, V lost 3 bases, and 12 bases had no gene match. The CDR3 consists of 17 residues. Germline V CDR1 and CDR2: SGHTS, YDEGEE.

The chain combines TRBV27 with TRBJ2-7; 9 positions match TRBD1. The CDR3 contains 14 residues. The ends lost 3 bases at V and 3 bases at J; junction bases unmatched: 3. Germline CDR1 and CDR2: MNHEY and SMNVEV (reference sequence). CDR3 bases: TGTGCCAGCAGTTTCGGGACAGGGTACTACGAGCAGTACTTC. This gives the protein CASSFGTGYYEQYF.

The chain combines TRBV29-1 with TRBJ1-2; 9 nucleotides match TRBD1. There are 14 residues in the CDR3. The ends lost 7 bases at V and 0 bases at J; junction bases unmatched: 6. The germline gives CDR1 SQVTM, CDR2 ANQGSEA. CDR3 in DNA: TGCAGCGGAGGACAGGGGAATACTAACTATGGCTACACCTTC. Translation: CSGGQGNTNYGYTF.

The chain carries TRBV10-3 and TRBJ2-2, with TRBD2 matching 8 bases. The CDR3 consists of 16 residues. Germline V gene lookup returns CDR1 ENHRY and CDR2 SYGVKD. With 0 bases clipped from V and 3 bases from J, the junction kept 3 bases outside the gene matches. CDR3 coding DNA: TGTGCCATCAGTGAGTCCCGGGGGGGATACACCGGGGAGCTGTTTTTT. Translation gives CAISESRGGYTGELFF.

The chain links TRBV30 to TRBJ1-5, with D perhaps TRBD1 (6 bases). CDR1 and CDR2 from the germline V gene are GTSNPN and SVGIG (reference sequence). This CDR3 is 14 amino acids long. V was cut by 5 bases and J by 6 bases, with 17 bases left in between. The CDR3 region is CAWGVGGQSQPQHF. CDR3 DNA: TGTGCCTGGGGCGTGGGGGGGCAGAGTCAGCCCCAGCATTTT.

This chain links TRBV3-1 (or the pseudogene TRBV3-2) with TRBJ2-5; D call uncertain. The germline V and J ends were trimmed by 0 bases and 6 bases, with 5 bases remaining between them. The length of the CDR3 is 12 residues. Germline V gives CDR1 LGHDT, CDR2 YNNKEL (reference sequence). In DNA form, the CDR3 reads TGTGCCAGCAGCCAAGAAGGGAAGACCCAGTACTTC. Its protein is CASSQEGKTQYF.

The rearrangement uses TRBV11-3 and TRBJ2-1; the match to TRBD2 covers 10 bases. Germline V CDR1 and CDR2: SGHNT, YENEEA. J gave up 6 bases and V 5 bases, and 10 bases lay outside the gene matches. The CDR3 covers 16 residues. The CDR3 DNA is TGTGCCAGCAGCCCTGGCTCTAGCGGGGGTTCCAATGAGCAGTTCTTC. Translating it yields CASSPGSSGGSNEQFF.

The chain carries TRBV3-1 (or the pseudogene TRBV3-2) and TRBJ2-1; D may be TRBD1 or TRBD2 (5 bases each). The CDR3 extends over 14 amino acids. V was cut by 0 bases and J by 4 bases, with 7 bases left in between. Germline V gene data show CDR1 as LGHDT and CDR2 as YNNKEL (reference sequence). DNA of the CDR3: TGTGCCAGCAGCCAAGATTGGGGGTACAATGAGCAGTTCTTC. Residues: CASSQDWGYNEQFF.

The chain joins TRBV29-1 to TRBJ2-7; tentative D call: TRBD1 (6 bases). This CDR3 comprises 15 residues. Germline V gene lookup returns CDR1 SQVTM and CDR2 ANQGSEA. With 6 bases removed from V and 0 bases from J, the gap between germline ends came to 18 bases. CDR3 DNA sequence: TGCAGCGTCGCAACCTCGACAGGCAGCTCCTACGAGCAGTACTTC. Translation: CSVATSTGSSYEQYF.

The chain has TRBV27 and TRBJ2-5, with TRBD1 matching over 9 bases. The CDR3 length is 15 residues. V lost 2 bases, J lost 9 bases, and 10 bases stayed unmatched. Germline loops: CDR1 MNHEY, CDR2 SMNVEV (reference sequence). CDR3 nucleotides: TGTGCCAGCAGTTTACAACAGGGGGCAGTTGGGTCCCAGTACTTC. It encodes CASSLQQGAVGSQYF.

The gene calls are TRBV6-5 and TRBJ1-5; the D is unclear. The CDR3 consists of 13 residues. Germline CDR1 reads MNHEY; CDR2 reads SVGAGI. Trimming took 6 bases from V and 3 from J, leaving 9 bases between them. Here the CDR3 reads CASSPENNQPQHF. The CDR3 region has the DNA TGTGCCAGCAGCCCCGAGAACAATCAGCCCCAGCATTTT.

The chain carries TRBV2 and TRBJ1-5, with 10 bases identical to TRBD1. The CDR3 is made up of 14 amino acids. Trimming took 6 bases from V and 7 from J; bases not matched to a gene: 6. Germline V gene lookup returns CDR1 SNHLY and CDR2 FYNNEI. The CDR3 is CASRRTGGVQPQHF. Here the CDR3 DNA reads TGTGCCAGCAGGCGGACAGGGGGGGTCCAGCCCCAGCATTTT.

The gene calls are TRBV30 and TRBJ2-1; D perhaps matches TRBD2 (6 bases). This CDR3 region has 15 residues. Trimming cost V 0 bases and J 3 bases, with 12 bases left between them. Germline lookup yields CDR1 GTSNPN and CDR2 SVGIG (reference sequence). The CDR3 DNA is TGTGCCTGGAGTGTAGGGTCTAGCGACTACAATGAGCAGTTCTTC. As protein: CAWSVGSSDYNEQFF.

This chain uses TRBV27 with TRBJ1-2, with D perhaps TRBD1 (6 bases). Germline CDR1 reads MNHEY; CDR2 reads SMNVEV (reference sequence). Trimming took off 4 bases at V and 10 bases at J, with 16 bases between the two ends. The CDR3 is 13 amino acids. CDR3 loop: CASSYGGETLYTF. The CDR3 DNA is TGTGCCAGCAGTTACGGGGGCGAGACGCTCTACACCTTC.

This chain joins TRBV9 and TRBJ2-5; 9 bases map to TRBD1. CDR3 length: 15 residues. Trimming took 0 bases from V and 5 from J; bases not matched to a gene: 5. CDR1 and CDR2 (germline): SGDLS, YYNGEE. The CDR3 reads CASSVEWDREETQYF. Written as DNA, the CDR3 is TGTGCCAGCAGCGTAGAATGGGACAGGGAGGAGACCCAGTACTTC.

V is TRBV4-3 and J is TRBJ2-7; the match to TRBD1 covers 8 bases. CDR1 is LGHNA, CDR2 YSLEER, per germline. The CDR3 runs to 16 residues. V dropped 0 bases and J dropped 4; count of bases not matched to a gene: 8. DNA for the CDR3: TGCGCCAGCAGCCAAGATTTGGGCAGGGGGCAATACGAGCAGTACTTC. Protein sequence: CASSQDLGRGQYEQYF.

V usage is TRBV6-5 and J usage is TRBJ2-5, with a possible D match to TRBD1 (6 bases). V was trimmed by 5 bases and J by 5 bases, leaving 18 bases between them. The CDR3 runs 15 residues. The germline gives CDR1 MNHEY, CDR2 SVGAGI. In DNA form, the CDR3 reads TGTGCCAGCAGTAAGCAACAGGGTCCTCGGGAGACCCAGTACTTC. This codes for CASSKQQGPRETQYF.

This clone was seen a single time. The V gene is TRBV6-5, the J gene TRBJ1-6, with D possibly matching TRBD1 (6 bases). Germline values: CDR1 MNHEY, CDR2 SVGAGI. This CDR3 is 14 amino acids long. V was shortened by 6 bases and J by 7 bases, with 13 bases between the two germline ends. Here the CDR3 DNA reads TGTGCCAGCAGGACCCCAGGGGAAAATTCACCCCTCCACTTT. This encodes CASRTPGENSPLHF.

This clone was found once. This chain connects TRBV2 to TRBJ2-5; 7 bases fit TRBD2. The CDR3 spans 15 residues. V shed 1 base and J 5 bases; nucleotides not matched to a gene: 7. Germline V lookup: CDR1 SNHLY, CDR2 FYNNEI. CDR3: CASSEELAVSETQYF. In DNA form, the CDR3 reads TGTGCCAGCAGTGAAGAGCTAGCGGTTAGTGAGACCCAGTACTTC.

The chain combines TRBV15 with TRBJ2-1; 7 nucleotides agree with TRBD1. The CDR3 spans 15 residues. With V trimmed by 4 bases and J by 2 bases, 5 bases remained unmatched. In germline, CDR1 is LNHNV, CDR2 YYDKDF (reference sequence). CDR3: CATSTGQVAYNEQFF. The CDR3 nucleotides read TGTGCCACCAGCACCGGACAGGTAGCCTACAATGAGCAGTTCTTC.

The rearrangement links TRBV7-6 to TRBJ1-1; 7 bases align to TRBD1. The CDR3 has 14 residues. In germline, CDR1 is SGHVS, CDR2 FNYEAQ. The J segment lost 4 bases and the V segment lost 4 bases, leaving 6 bases of the junction unmatched. CDR3 coding DNA: TGTGCCAGCAGCTACCGACAGGGTGGCACTGAAGCTTTCTTT. Its protein product is CASSYRQGGTEAFF.